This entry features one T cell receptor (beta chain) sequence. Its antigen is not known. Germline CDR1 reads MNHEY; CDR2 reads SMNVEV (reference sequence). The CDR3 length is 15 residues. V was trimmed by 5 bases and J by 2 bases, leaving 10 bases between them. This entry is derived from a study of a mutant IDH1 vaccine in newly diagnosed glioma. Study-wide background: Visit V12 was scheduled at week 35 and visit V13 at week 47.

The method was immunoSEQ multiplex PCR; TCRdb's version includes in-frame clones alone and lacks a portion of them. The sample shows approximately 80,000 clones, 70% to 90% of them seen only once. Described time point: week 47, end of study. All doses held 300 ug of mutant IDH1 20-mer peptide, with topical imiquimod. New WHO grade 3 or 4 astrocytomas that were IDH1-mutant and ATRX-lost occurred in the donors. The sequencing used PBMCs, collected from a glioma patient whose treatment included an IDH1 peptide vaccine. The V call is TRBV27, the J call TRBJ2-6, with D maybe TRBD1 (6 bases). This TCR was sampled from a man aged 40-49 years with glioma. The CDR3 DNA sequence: TGTGCCAGCAGTCCCACAGGGACTGGGGCCAACGTCCTGACTTTC. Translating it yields CASSPTGTGANVLTF.